Listed below are T cell receptor beta chains from one sample, sequenced in a study of T cell changes during pregnancy in multiple sclerosis. This table comes from immunoSEQ multiplex PCR, and its TCRdb copy is limited to in-frame clones, with some not included. The data hold over 65,000 clones, with around 94% observed a single time. Sequences were derived from peripheral blood, sampled in the third trimester of pregnancy. The receptors shown here come from a female donor with multiple sclerosis, enrolled in a pregnancy study. Both conserved end residues are trimmed from each CDR3.

cdr3_aa j_call v_call
ASSQELTVSSYNEQF TRBJ2-1 TRBV4-2
ASRSRGTGELF TRBJ2-2 TRBV6-6
ASSVSTANEQF TRBJ2-1 TRBV9
ASSIGARMATYNEQF TRBJ2-1 TRBV19
ASSLPTGLAGVETQY TRBJ2-5 TRBV7-6
ASSNPGTTPNTIY TRBJ1-3 TRBV5-5
ASSLTGTPTEAF TRBJ1-1 TRBV7-3
ASSTLTGGLQETQY TRBJ2-5 TRBV27
ASSVETGNTEAF TRBJ1-1 TRBV9
ASSLSRDREGRATGELF TRBJ2-2 TRBV7-8
ASSLGTGAGETQY TRBJ2-5 TRBV19
ASSEAVYQPQH TRBJ1-5 TRBV7-7
ASSQSGGALGYT TRBJ1-2 TRBV4-3
ASSSCLGLGADYGYT TRBJ1-2 TRBV11-3
ASSLVVSPLH TRBJ1-6 TRBV7-2
ASSEGSGRGSPLH TRBJ1-6 TRBV6-1
ASSSGAGALGETQY TRBJ2-5 TRBV9
ASSLRTSGGWDTQY TRBJ2-3 TRBV7-2
ASSHGLEAETQY TRBJ2-5 TRBV4-3
ASSLVGRKYEQY TRBJ2-7 TRBV7-2
ASRTLDTGTGGYT TRBJ1-2 TRBV9
ASSLEGDRAREGGYT TRBJ1-2 TRBV7-9
SALTGDGLNQPQH TRBJ1-5 TRBV29-1
ASSLGTGSEQY TRBJ2-7 TRBV5-4
ASKRRGPYEQY . TRBV6-6
ASSIQGRGYT TRBJ1-2 TRBV11-1